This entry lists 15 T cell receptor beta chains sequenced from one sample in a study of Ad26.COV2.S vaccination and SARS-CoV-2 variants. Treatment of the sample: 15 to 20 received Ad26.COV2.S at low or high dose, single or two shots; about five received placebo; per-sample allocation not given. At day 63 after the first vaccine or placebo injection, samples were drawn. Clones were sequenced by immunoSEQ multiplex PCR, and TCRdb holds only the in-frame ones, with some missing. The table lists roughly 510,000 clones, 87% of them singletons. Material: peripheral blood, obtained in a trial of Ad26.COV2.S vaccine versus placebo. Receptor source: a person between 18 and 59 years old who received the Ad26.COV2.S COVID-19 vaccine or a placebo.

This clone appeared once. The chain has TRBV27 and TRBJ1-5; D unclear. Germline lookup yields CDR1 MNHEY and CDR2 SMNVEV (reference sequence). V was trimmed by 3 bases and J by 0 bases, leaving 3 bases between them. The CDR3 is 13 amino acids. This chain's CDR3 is CASSLFSNQPQHF. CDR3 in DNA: TGTGCCAGCAGTTTGTTTAGCAATCAGCCCCAGCATTTT.

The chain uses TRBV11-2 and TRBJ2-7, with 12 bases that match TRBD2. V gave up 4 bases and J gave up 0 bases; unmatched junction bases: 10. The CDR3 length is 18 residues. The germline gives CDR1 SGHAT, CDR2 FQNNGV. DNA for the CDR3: TGTGCCAGCAGCTCAAAAGGACTAGCGGGACAGAGCTCCTACGAGCAGTACTTC. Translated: CASSSKGLAGQSSYEQYF.

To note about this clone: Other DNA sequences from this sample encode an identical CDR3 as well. CDR3 sequence reads: CASSHPRGEQYF. The DNA of the CDR3 is TGCGCCAGCAGCCACCCCAGGGGCGAGCAGTACTTC. This chain uses TRBV4-1 with TRBJ2-7, with D possibly TRBD1 on 6 matching bases. V was shortened by 3 bases and J by 6 bases, with 9 bases between the two germline ends. Germline V gene data show CDR1 as MGHRA and CDR2 as YSYEKL. The CDR3 loop spans 12 amino acids.

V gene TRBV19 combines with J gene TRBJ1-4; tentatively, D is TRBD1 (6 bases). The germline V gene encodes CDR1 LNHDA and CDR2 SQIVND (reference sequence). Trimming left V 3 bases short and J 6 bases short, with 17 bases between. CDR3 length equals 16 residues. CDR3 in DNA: TGTGCCAGTAGTATCGGCCAAGGGGGACTACATGAAAAACTGTTTTTT. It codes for CASSIGQGGLHEKLFF.

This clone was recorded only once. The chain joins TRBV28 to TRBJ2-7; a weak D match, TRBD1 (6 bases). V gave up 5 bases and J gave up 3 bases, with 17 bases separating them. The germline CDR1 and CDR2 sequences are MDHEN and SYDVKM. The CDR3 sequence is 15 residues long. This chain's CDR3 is CASSPSGHGDYEQYF. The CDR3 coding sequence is TGTGCCAGCAGTCCCTCGGGACACGGGGACTACGAGCAGTACTTC. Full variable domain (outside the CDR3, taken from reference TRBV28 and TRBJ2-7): DVKVTQSSRYLVKRTGEKVFLECVQDMDHENMFWYRQDPGLGLRLIYFSYDVKMKEKGDIPEGYSVSREKKERFSLILESASTNQTSMYLCASSPSGHGDYEQYFGPGTRLTVT.

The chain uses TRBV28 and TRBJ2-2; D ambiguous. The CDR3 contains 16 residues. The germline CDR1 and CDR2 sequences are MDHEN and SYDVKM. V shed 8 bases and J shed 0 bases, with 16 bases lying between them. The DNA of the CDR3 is TGTGCCAGCTCCCTTAGGCGGCAGGCGAACACCGGGGAGCTGTTTTTT. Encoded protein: CASSLRRQANTGELFF.

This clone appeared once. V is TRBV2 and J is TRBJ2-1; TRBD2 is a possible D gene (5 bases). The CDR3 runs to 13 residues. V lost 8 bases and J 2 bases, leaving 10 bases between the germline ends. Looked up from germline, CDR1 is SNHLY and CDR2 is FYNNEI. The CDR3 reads CASWRAAYNEQFF. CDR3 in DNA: TGTGCCAGCTGGCGGGCCGCCTACAATGAGCAGTTCTTC.

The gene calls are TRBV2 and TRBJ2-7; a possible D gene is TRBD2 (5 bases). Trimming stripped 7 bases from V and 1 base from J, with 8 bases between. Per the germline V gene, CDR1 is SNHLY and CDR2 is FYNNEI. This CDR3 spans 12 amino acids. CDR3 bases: TGTGCCAGCATCACGGGATCCTACGAGCAGTACTTC. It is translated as CASITGSYEQYF.

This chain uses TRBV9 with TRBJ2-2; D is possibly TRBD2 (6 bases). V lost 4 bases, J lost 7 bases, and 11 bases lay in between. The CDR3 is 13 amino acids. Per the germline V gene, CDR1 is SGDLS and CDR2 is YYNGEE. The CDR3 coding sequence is TGTGCCAGCAGCCCCACGGGGGTCGGGGAGCTGTTTTTT. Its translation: CASSPTGVGELFF.

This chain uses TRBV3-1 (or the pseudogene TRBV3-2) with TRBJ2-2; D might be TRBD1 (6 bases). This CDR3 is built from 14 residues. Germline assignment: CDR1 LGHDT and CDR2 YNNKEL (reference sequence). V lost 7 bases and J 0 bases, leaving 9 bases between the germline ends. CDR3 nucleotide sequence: TGTGCCAGCAAGGCAGGGGCGAACACCGGGGAGCTGTTTTTT. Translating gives CASKAGANTGELFF.

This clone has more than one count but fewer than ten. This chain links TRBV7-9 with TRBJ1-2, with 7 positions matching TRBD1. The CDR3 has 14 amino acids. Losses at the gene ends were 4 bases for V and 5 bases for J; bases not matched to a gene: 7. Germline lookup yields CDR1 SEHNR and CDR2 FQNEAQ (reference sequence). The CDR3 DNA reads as TGTGCCAGCAGCTCTGGGGACAGCAGATATGGCTACACCTTC. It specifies CASSSGDSRYGYTF. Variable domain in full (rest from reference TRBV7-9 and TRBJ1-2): DTGVSQNPRHKITKRGQNVTFRCDPISEHNRLYWYRQTLGQGPEFLTYFQNEAQLEKSRLLSDRFSAERPKGSFSTLEIQRTEQGDSAMYLCASSSGDSRYGYTFGSGTRLTVV.

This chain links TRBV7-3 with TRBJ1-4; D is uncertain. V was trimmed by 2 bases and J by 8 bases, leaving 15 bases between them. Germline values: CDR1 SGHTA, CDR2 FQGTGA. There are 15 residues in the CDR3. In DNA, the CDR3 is TGTGCCAGCAGCTTAGGTCCAAAAGGGTACGAAAAACTGTTTTTT. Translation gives CASSLGPKGYEKLFF.

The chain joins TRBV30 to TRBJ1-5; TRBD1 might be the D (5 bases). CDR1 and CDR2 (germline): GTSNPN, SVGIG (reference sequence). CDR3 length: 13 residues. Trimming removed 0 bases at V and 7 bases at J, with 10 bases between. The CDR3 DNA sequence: TGTGCCTGGAGTGTTGGGGCGCACCAGCCCCAGCATTTT. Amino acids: CAWSVGAHQPQHF.

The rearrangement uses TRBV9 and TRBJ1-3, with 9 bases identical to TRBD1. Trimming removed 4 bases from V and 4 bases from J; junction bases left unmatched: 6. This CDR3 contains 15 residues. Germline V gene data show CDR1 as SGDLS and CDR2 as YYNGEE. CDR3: CASSTTGTGGNTIYF. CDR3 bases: TGTGCCAGCAGCACCACCGGGACAGGGGGAAACACCATATATTTT.

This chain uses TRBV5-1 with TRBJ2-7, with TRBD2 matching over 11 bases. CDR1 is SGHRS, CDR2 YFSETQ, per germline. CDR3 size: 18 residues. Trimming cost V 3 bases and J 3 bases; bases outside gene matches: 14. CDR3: CASSSYPPLAGVVYEQYF. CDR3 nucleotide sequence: TGCGCCAGCAGCTCATACCCCCCACTAGCGGGAGTCGTCTACGAGCAGTACTTC.